A selection of T cell receptor beta chains follows, all from one sample in a study of neurological immune-mediated disorders. MiXCR, applied by TCRdb to the 5' RACE reads, yields one record per CDR3 protein. There are 35,000 to 45,000 distinct CDR3 sequences in the sample; under 4% occur only once, and approximately 7.5% lies in the top ten. Sequenced material: PBMCs. These receptors all come from a woman aged 55-69 years with multiple sclerosis. CDR3s include the opening cysteine and the closing phenylalanine or tryptophan. D genes are given only for firm matches. Size is stated for part of the rows, as once, few or many counts, or as a class when the clone is expanded.

D gene	clone size	V gene	J gene	CDR3 DNA	CDR3 protein
NA	many	TRBV20-1	TRBJ1-2	TGCAGTGCTCCTGACTTGAGGAAGGGAGATGGCTACACCTTC	CSAPDLRKGDGYTF
TRBD1	many	TRBV11-2	TRBJ2-5	TGTGCCAGCAGCAAAGACAGGGGGCGAGGAGAGACCCAGTACTTC	CASSKDRGRGETQYF
NA	many	TRBV2	TRBJ2-2	TGTGCCAGCATGGGGGATCGAACCGGGGAGCTGTTTTTT	CASMGDRTGELFF
NA	many	TRBV20-1	TRBJ2-5	TGCAGTGCTAGAGATCAGTTTACAGGCCGACAAGAGACCCAGTACTTC	CSARDQFTGRQETQYF
NA	NA	TRBV7-2	TRBJ2-6	TGTGCCAGCAGCATATCCCTTGCCCCTGGCGCCAAAGTCCTGACTTTC	CASSISLAPGAKVLTF
TRBD2	many	TRBV20-1	TRBJ2-3	TGCAGTGCTAGAGTGGGGCGGAGCGGGGGGGCTGGAGATACGCAGTATTTT	CSARVGRSGGAGDTQYF
NA	many	TRBV5-1	TRBJ2-5	TGCGCCAGCAGCTTCCTGGCCAAGCGTGGAGAGACCCAGTACTTC	CASSFLAKRGETQYF
NA	many	TRBV27	TRBJ1-4	TGTGCCAGCAGTTCCCGGGCTTGGGAAAAACTGTTTTTT	CASSSRAWEKLFF
NA	many	TRBV27	TRBJ1-1	TGTGCCAGCAGTTTTTTCTCACAGAACACTGAAGCTTTCTTT	CASSFFSQNTEAFF
NA	many	TRBV20-1	TRBJ1-2	TGCAGTGCTAGAGTGATATCAGGGTTCGGCTATGGCTACACCTTC	CSARVISGFGYGYTF
TRBD1	many	TRBV7-8	TRBJ1-2	TGTGCCAGCAGCTTAACAGGGGTTGGCTACACCTTC	CASSLTGVGYTF
NA	many	TRBV5-4	TRBJ2-3	TGTGCCAGCAGCTTGGGCACGGGGGTTAATACGCAGTATTTT	CASSLGTGVNTQYF
TRBD1	many	TRBV4-1	TRBJ2-3	TGCGCCGGATACAGGGGGCTCTCAGATACGCAGTATTTT	CAGYRGLSDTQYF
TRBD1	many	TRBV3-1	TRBJ1-1	TGTGCCAGCAGCCAAAGAGGACAGGGCACTGAAGCTTTCTTT	CASSQRGQGTEAFF
NA	medium-sized	TRBV10-3	TRBJ1-5	TGTGCCATCAGTGGGGCGACAGAAAATCAGCCCCAGCATTTT	CAISGATENQPQHF
NA	many	TRBV7-2	TRBJ1-4	TGTGCCAGCAGCTTAGCCGGGCCCGCAACTAATGAAAAACTGTTTTTT	CASSLAGPATNEKLFF
NA	many	TRBV7-9	TRBJ1-2	TGTGCCAGCACCCGGTTCACCGAGCCTCATGGCTACACCTTC	CASTRFTEPHGYTF
NA	many	TRBV5-1	TRBJ2-1	TGCGCCAGCAGCTTGGTCATGGGGAATTTTTGGAATGAGCAGTTCTTC	CASSLVMGNFWNEQFF
NA	many	TRBV5-1	TRBJ2-3	TGCGCCAGCAGCTTTGGGGCAGATACGCAGTATTTT	CASSFGADTQYF
TRBD1	many	TRBV20-1	TRBJ2-7	TGCAGTGCGACCGGGACAGTTGATTACGAGCAGTACTTC	CSATGTVDYEQYF
TRBD1	many	TRBV19	TRBJ2-3	TGTGCCAGTAGTAGATCCGGGACAGGGACCAGCACAGATACGCAGTATTTT	CASSRSGTGTSTDTQYF
TRBD1	many	TRBV6-5	TRBJ1-5	TGTGCCAGCAGTTACGGCAGGGGGCGAGGTGAGCCCCAGCATTTT	CASSYGRGRGEPQHF
NA	many	TRBV5-1	TRBJ1-4	TGCGCCAGCAGAACTGACGGTGCAACTAATGAAAAACTGTTTTTT	CASRTDGATNEKLFF
NA	many	TRBV4-1	TRBJ1-1	TGCGCCAGCAGCCCCTTAAGGGAGGGGAACACTGAAGCTTTCTTT	CASSPLREGNTEAFF
NA	many	TRBV20-1	TRBJ1-5	TGCAGTGCTAGGACCCCCATTGGCCGAGGCAATCAGCCCCAGCATTTT	CSARTPIGRGNQPQHF
TRBD2	many	TRBV27	TRBJ2-2	TGTGCCAGCAGTTTCAGTAGGACTAGCGGGGGTGGCGGGGAGCTGTTTTTT	CASSFSRTSGGGGELFF
NA	many	TRBV5-1	TRBJ1-5	TGCGCCAGCAGCTTGGACGGGGTTAGCAATCAGCCCCAGCATTTT	CASSLDGVSNQPQHF
NA	few	TRBV6-2/TRBV6-3	TRBJ2-5	TGTGCCAGCAGTCCCACAGGACAAGAGACCCAGTACTTC	CASSPTGQETQYF
NA	many	TRBV5-1	TRBJ2-7	TGCGCCAGCAGCTCCGGGACGGTGCGGGTCGAGCAGTACTTC	CASSSGTVRVEQYF
TRBD1	many	TRBV20-1	TRBJ2-7	TGCAGTGCTCCGGACAGGGCGTTAGGTTCCTACGAGCAGTACTTC	CSAPDRALGSYEQYF
TRBD1	many	TRBV12-3/TRBV12-4	TRBJ2-7	TGTGCCAGCAAAAGGACAGGGGGCAACGAGCAGTACTTC	CASKRTGGNEQYF
TRBD2	many	TRBV20-1	TRBJ2-1	TGCAGTGCTAGAGTCCCGGGACTAGCGGGGGGGCCGACTGGTAATGAGCAGTTCTTC	CSARVPGLAGGPTGNEQFF
NA	many	TRBV5-8	TRBJ1-6	TGTGCCAGCAGCTTGGGGCAGGGAGAACCGTTGAGGTCACCCCTCCACTTT	CASSLGQGEPLRSPLHF
NA	many	TRBV14	TRBJ1-2	TGTGCCAGCAGCCAAGATTATTATAACTATGGCTACACCTTC	CASSQDYYNYGYTF
NA	many	TRBV7-2	TRBJ1-1	TGTGCCAGCAGCTTACAGGGTTCTCTGCCTGAAGCTTTCTTT	CASSLQGSLPEAFF
NA	many	TRBV7-6	TRBJ1-5	TGTGCCAGCAGCTTAGGGCTGCCGGATTCCCCCCAGCATTTT	CASSLGLPDSPQHF
NA	NA	TRBV10-3	TRBJ1-2	TGTGCCATCAGCCCGAATAACTATGGCTACACCTTC	CAISPNNYGYTF
NA	many	TRBV7-7	TRBJ2-5	TGTGCCAGCAGCTTAGCTGGGTACCAAGAGACCCAGTACTTC	CASSLAGYQETQYF
TRBD1	NA	TRBV5-1	TRBJ2-7	TGCGCCAGCAGCCCCGGGACAGGGGGCTACGAGCAGTACTTC	CASSPGTGGYEQYF
TRBD1	few	TRBV19	TRBJ2-6	TGTGCCAGTAGTATAGGGACAGGGTGGGACAACGTCCAGACTTTC	CASSIGTGWDNVQTF
NA	many	TRBV29-1	TRBJ1-2	TGCAGCGTTGAGGACGGAGGGGCAGGGTATGGCTACACCTTC	CSVEDGGAGYGYTF
NA	many	TRBV5-1	TRBJ2-4	TGCGCCAGCAGCTCGGAGGCTAGTAAAAACATTCAGTACTTC	CASSSEASKNIQYF
NA	many	TRBV20-1	TRBJ1-2	TGCAGTGCTAGAGTCAGGGATGGCTACACCTTC	CSARVRDGYTF
TRBD1	many	TRBV7-9	TRBJ2-3	TGTGCCAGCAGCGTGGGACAGGGGCCCACAGATACGCAGTATTTT	CASSVGQGPTDTQYF
NA	many	TRBV7-9	TRBJ2-3	TGTGCCAGCAGCTCCGTGGCGGGGGCCACAGATACGCAGTATTTT	CASSSVAGATDTQYF
NA	many	TRBV20-1	TRBJ1-4	TGCAGTGCCACCAACCCAGTAGGGACTGAAAAACTGTTTTTT	CSATNPVGTEKLFF
NA	many	TRBV5-1	TRBJ2-5	TGCGCCAGCAGCCACCGACAGCAACAAGAGACCCAGTACTTC	CASSHRQQQETQYF
NA	NA	TRBV25-1	TRBJ1-2	TGTGCCAGCAGTGTGCCCGGACTTAACTATGGCTACACCTTC	CASSVPGLNYGYTF
TRBD2	many	TRBV5-1	TRBJ2-5	TGCGCCAGCAGCACGTCGACTAGCGGGCAAGAGACCCAGTACTTC	CASSTSTSGQETQYF
NA	many	TRBV20-1	TRBJ2-5	TGCAGTGCTACCGAAACAGGGAGAGAAGAGACCCAGTACTTC	CSATETGREETQYF